Presented here are 28 T cell receptor beta chains from one specimen sequenced in a study of blood T cell repertoires in COVID-19. The table came from immunoSEQ multiplex PCR; TCRdb's copy has only in-frame clones and leaves some out. The table lists 55,000 to 90,000 clones, approximately 89% of them singletons. The sequenced sample was peripheral blood. These receptors all come from a woman at least 80 years old with active or convalescent COVID-19.

This clone was detected once. This chain connects TRBV28 to TRBJ1-1; TRBD1 agrees at 7 bases. V lost 2 bases to trimming and J lost 4 bases; unmatched junction nucleotides: 4. This CDR3 region has 14 residues. Germline CDR1 MDHEN, CDR2 SYDVKM. In DNA, the CDR3 is TGTGCCAGCAGTTTAGGAGGGGGCATCACTGAAGCTTTCTTT. Its translation: CASSLGGGITEAFF.

This clone was seen a handful of times. The rearrangement uses TRBV7-2 and TRBJ2-7; 9 nucleotides align to TRBD2. The CDR3 runs 15 residues. CDR1 is SGHTA and CDR2 is FQGNSA in the germline V gene. V was pared by 0 bases and J by 5 bases, with 5 bases of the junction left unmatched. In nucleotides, the CDR3 is TGTGCCAGCAGCTTAGCCAGCGGGGGGCTCAACGAGCAGTACTTC. Protein sequence: CASSLASGGLNEQYF.

This chain links TRBV3-1 (or the pseudogene TRBV3-2) with TRBJ1-1; TRBD1 matches 7 bases. CDR1 is LGHDT and CDR2 is YNNKEL in the germline V gene (reference sequence). The CDR3 is made up of 13 amino acids. Germline trimming cut 5 bases from V and 1 base from J; bases unmatched to any gene: 1. The CDR3 spells CASSWTGNTEAFF. The CDR3 region has the DNA TGTGCCAGCAGCTGGACAGGGAACACTGAAGCTTTCTTT.

V is TRBV5-1 and J is TRBJ1-6; D gene ambiguous. The CDR3 has 15 residues. V shed 4 bases and J shed 5 bases, with 13 bases lying between them. CDR1 is SGHRS and CDR2 is YFSETQ in the germline V gene. The chain's CDR3 is CASSKDGDNNSPLHF. The CDR3 DNA sequence: TGCGCCAGCAGCAAGGACGGGGATAATAATTCACCCCTCCACTTT.

The chain joins TRBV10-3 to TRBJ1-3, with TRBD1 identical over 10 bases. Per germline, CDR1 ENHRY and CDR2 SYGVKD. The CDR3 sequence is 18 residues long. V shed 6 bases and J 0 bases; nucleotides not matched to a gene: 11. The CDR3 is CAIRSRQGASSSGNTIYF. The CDR3 DNA is TGTGCCATCAGGAGCAGACAGGGGGCGTCTAGCTCTGGAAACACCATATATTTT.

The chain joins TRBV24-1 to TRBJ1-2; D may be TRBD1 (5 bases). Trimming cost V 4 bases and J 4 bases, with 12 bases left between them. The CDR3 has 14 residues. The germline CDR1 and CDR2 sequences are KGHDR and SFDVKD. CDR3 DNA sequence: TGTGCCACCAGTGAACCAGACAGAGCCTATGGCTACACCTTC. As protein: CATSEPDRAYGYTF.

The chain links TRBV27 to TRBJ1-1, with D possibly TRBD1 on 6 matching bases. Between the trimmed V and J ends, which lost 6 bases and 5 bases, there was a span of 22 bases. The CDR3 sequence is 16 residues long. CDR1 and CDR2 (germline): MNHEY, SMNVEV (reference sequence). The CDR3 reads CASRPLSLGAETEAFF. The CDR3 nucleotides read TGTGCCAGCAGGCCTCTGAGTTTGGGGGCAGAGACTGAAGCTTTCTTT.

There are a few counts of this clone. Other DNA sequences of this sample code for an identical CDR3. The chain has TRBV24-1 and TRBJ2-1; 9 bases are shared with TRBD1. The CDR3 has 13 residues. In germline, CDR1 is KGHDR, CDR2 SFDVKD. The trim removed 9 bases at V and 6 bases at J, leaving 5 bases unmatched. In DNA, the CDR3 is TGTGCCACCCGAGGGACAGGGACCAATGAGCAGTTCTTC. Its protein product is CATRGTGTNEQFF.

This clone appeared once. The chain uses TRBV6-4 and TRBJ2-6, with D possibly TRBD1 on 6 matching bases. Between the trimmed V and J ends, which lost 2 bases and 0 bases, there was a span of 11 bases. The CDR3 is 17 residues long. The germline V gene encodes CDR1 MRHNA and CDR2 SNTAGT. The CDR3 DNA is TGTGCCAGCAGTGACCAGGGGTCTCCCTCTGGGGCCAACGTCCTGACTTTC. It codes for CASSDQGSPSGANVLTF.

This clone came up once. The chain links TRBV11-1 to TRBJ1-1; perhaps TRBD1 as D (5 bases). The germline V gene has CDR1 SGHAT and CDR2 FQDESV (reference sequence). The ends were cut back, 4 bases at V and 0 bases at J, with 12 bases in the middle. The CDR3 is made up of 15 amino acids. CDR3 in amino acids: CASSSEGAMNTEAFF. CDR3 in DNA: TGTGCCAGCAGCTCCGAAGGGGCCATGAACACTGAAGCTTTCTTT.

This chain uses TRBV5-1 with TRBJ1-1, with TRBD1 matching over 12 bases. The CDR3 loop spans 18 amino acids. Germline assignment: CDR1 SGHRS and CDR2 YFSETQ. The V gene end was trimmed by 0 bases and the J gene end by 5 bases; junction bases not matched to a gene: 11. The CDR3 coding sequence is TGCGCCAGCAGCTTGGCTCCGGGACAGGGGGCGCTTGGGACTGAAGCTTTCTTT. Amino acid sequence: CASSLAPGQGALGTEAFF.

V gene TRBV6-5 combines with J gene TRBJ2-7; D may be TRBD2 (6 bases). V gave up 8 bases and J gave up 4 bases, with 21 bases separating them. CDR3 length: 15 residues. Germline values: CDR1 MNHEY, CDR2 SVGAGI. CDR3 nucleotide sequence: TGTGCCAGCTCGTGGGAGGAGGCGGTTTGGTACGAGCAGTACTTC. As protein: CASSWEEAVWYEQYF.

CDR3 sequence reads: CAISESRKAFF. The CDR3 bases are TGTGCCATCAGTGAGTCGAGGAAAGCTTTCTTT. The chain couples TRBV10-3 to TRBJ1-1; D is undetermined. V lost 0 bases and J 9 bases, leaving 5 bases between the germline ends. CDR1 is ENHRY and CDR2 is SYGVKD in the germline V gene. The CDR3 consists of 11 residues.

The chain links TRBV6-6 to TRBJ2-1; 7 bases agree with TRBD1. CDR3 size: 15 residues. Germline V gene sequence: CDR1 MNHNY, CDR2 SVGAGI (reference sequence). V dropped 2 bases and J dropped 7; count of bases not matched to a gene: 8. CDR3 DNA sequence: TGTGCCAGCAGTTACGGGGCGACAGGGCAGAATGAGCAGTTCTTC. Its protein is CASSYGATGQNEQFF.

A few counts support this clone. The rearrangement links TRBV7-2 to TRBJ1-6; a possible D gene is TRBD1 (5 bases). The CDR3 covers 15 residues. Germline CDR1 is SGHTA and CDR2 is FQGNSA. V was shortened by 5 bases and J by 6 bases, with 14 bases between the two germline ends. The CDR3 nucleotides are TGTGCCAGCAGCCCTGAGTCAGGGCGTAATTCACCCCTCCACTTT. Encoded protein: CASSPESGRNSPLHF. Complete variable domain (other parts from reference TRBV7-2 and TRBJ1-6): GAGVSQSPSNKVTEKGKDVELRCDPISGHTALYWYRQSLGQGLEFLIYFQGNSAPDKSGLPSDRFSAERTGGSVSTLTIQRTQQEDSAVYLCASSPESGRNSPLHFGNGTRLTVT.

The chain combines TRBV5-4 with TRBJ2-7; the match to TRBD2 covers 9 bases. After removal of 3 bases from V and 3 bases from J, the junction contained 7 bases not matched to a gene. The V gene's germline CDR1 is SGHNT and CDR2 YYREEE (reference sequence). The CDR3 spans 15 residues. The CDR3, as DNA: TGTGCCAGCAGCTCTCACCTGACTAGCGGCTACGAGCAGTACTTC. It yields the protein CASSSHLTSGYEQYF.

CDR3 amino acids: CASSASNPGLAGGMGYEQYF. The CDR3, as DNA: TGTGCCAGCAGCGCCTCAAACCCGGGACTAGCGGGGGGAATGGGTTACGAGCAGTACTTC. The chain has TRBV9 and TRBJ2-7; 15 nucleotides align to TRBD2. Trimming cost V 3 bases and J 4 bases; bases outside gene matches: 17. The CDR3 covers 20 residues. In germline, CDR1 is SGDLS, CDR2 YYNGEE. The full variable domain, in which reference TRBV9 and TRBJ2-7 provide the parts outside the CDR3, is DSGVTQTPKHLITATGQRVTLRCSPRSGDLSVYWYQQSLDQGLQFLIQYYNGEERAKGNILERFSAQQFPDLHSELNLSSLELGDSALYFCASSASNPGLAGGMGYEQYFGPGTRLTVT.

The chain carries TRBV11-2 and TRBJ2-5; 7 bases match TRBD1. V lost 4 bases and J lost 3; bases outside the gene matches: 8. Germline V lookup: CDR1 SGHAT, CDR2 FQNNGV. The CDR3 consists of 15 residues. In nucleotides, the CDR3 is TGTGCCAGCAGCTCCGTCCCCAGGGGGAAAGAGACCCAGTACTTC. This sequence encodes CASSSVPRGKETQYF. Variable domain in full (rest from reference TRBV11-2 and TRBJ2-5): EAGVAQSPRYKIIEKRQSVAFWCNPISGHATLYWYQQILGQGPKLLIQFQNNGVVDDSQLPKDRFSAERLKGVDSTLKIQPAKLEDSAVYLCASSSVPRGKETQYFGPGTRLLVL.

The chain recombines TRBV11-2 with TRBJ1-4, with 10 bases that match TRBD1. The germline V gene encodes CDR1 SGHAT and CDR2 FQNNGV. The CDR3 sequence is 16 residues long. V lost 6 bases to trimming and J lost 10 bases; unmatched junction nucleotides: 14. The CDR3 is CASSSGTGVGRGKLFF. CDR3 bases: TGTGCCAGCAGTTCGGGGACAGGGGTTGGGCGTGGAAAACTGTTTTTT.

This clone was seen a few times. V usage is TRBV14 and J usage is TRBJ2-7; 10 nucleotides align to TRBD1. Germline V gene lookup returns CDR1 SGHDN and CDR2 FVKESK. V lost 1 base to trimming and J lost 4 bases; unmatched junction nucleotides: 22. The CDR3 length is 21 residues. CDR3 residues: CASSQGSVGTHLGTGEYEQYF. The CDR3 region has the DNA TGTGCCAGCAGCCAAGGGTCCGTTGGGACCCACTTAGGGACAGGGGAATACGAGCAGTACTTC.

The J gene is TRBJ2-3, the V gene TRBV3-1 (or the pseudogene TRBV3-2), with 7 bases fitting TRBD1. The V and J ends lost 6 bases and 2 bases, in that order; junction bases with no gene match: 5. This CDR3 has 14 amino acids. The germline CDR1 and CDR2 sequences are LGHDT and YNNKEL (reference sequence). In DNA form, the CDR3 reads TGTGCCAGCAGGGGGACAGCCTACACAGATACGCAGTATTTT. Translation gives CASRGTAYTDTQYF.

The chain combines TRBV18 with TRBJ1-5, with 7 bases aligning to TRBD1. Germline V lookup: CDR1 KGHSH, CDR2 LQKENI. This CDR3 is built from 14 residues. Losses at the gene ends were 3 bases for V and 4 bases for J; bases not matched to a gene: 3. DNA of the CDR3: TGTGCCAGCTCACCCGGACAGGATAATCAGCCCCAGCATTTT. Encoded protein: CASSPGQDNQPQHF.

This chain uses TRBV4-1 with TRBJ2-7, with D tentatively TRBD1 (5 bases). From germline, CDR1 is MGHRA and CDR2 YSYEKL. The CDR3 length is 14 residues. Trimming removed 0 bases at V and 2 bases at J, with 8 bases between. The CDR3 spells CASSQEKGTYEQYF. DNA for the CDR3: TGCGCCAGCAGCCAAGAGAAGGGGACCTACGAGCAGTACTTC.

This clone was picked up a small number of times. The V and J genes are TRBV19 and TRBJ1-3; perhaps TRBD1 as D (6 bases). CDR1 is LNHDA and CDR2 is SQIVND in the germline V gene (reference sequence). Between the trimmed V and J ends, which lost 1 base and 2 bases, there was a span of 9 bases. The CDR3 has 15 residues. In nucleotides, the CDR3 is TGTGCCAGTAGTATAGCGGACAGACCTGGAAACACCATATATTTT. Protein product: CASSIADRPGNTIYF.

In its sample, this clone was seen once. The gene calls are TRBV30 and TRBJ2-2, with D uncertain. The CDR3 contains 11 residues. V was pared by 5 bases and J by 5 bases, with 6 bases between. Germline assignment: CDR1 GTSNPN and CDR2 SVGIG (reference sequence). CDR3 sequence: CAWLETGELFF. CDR3 DNA: TGTGCCTGGCTAGAAACCGGGGAGCTGTTTTTT.

The chain combines TRBV5-1 with TRBJ1-1, with 7 positions matching TRBD1. Germline V gene sequence: CDR1 SGHRS, CDR2 YFSETQ. This CDR3 contains 14 residues. Unmatched junction bases numbered 9, after V lost 7 bases and J lost 3 bases. This chain's CDR3 is CASSKTGIDTEAFF. DNA for the CDR3: TGCGCCAGCTCTAAGACAGGGATCGACACTGAAGCTTTCTTT.

J is TRBJ1-4 and V is TRBV6-5, with 8 bases lining up with TRBD1. The junction had 10 bases not matched to a gene; V was cut back by 8 bases and J by 8 bases. Germline CDR1 reads MNHEY; CDR2 reads SVGAGI. CDR3 length: 14 amino acids. CDR3 bases: TGTGCCAGCTCCTGGACAGGGAGAGGGGAAAAACTGTTTTTT. Translation gives CASSWTGRGEKLFF.

The rearrangement uses TRBV14 and TRBJ1-1; D not resolved. With 1 base removed from V and 7 bases from J, the gap between germline ends came to 13 bases. The CDR3 spans 14 residues. The germline V gene has CDR1 SGHDN and CDR2 FVKESK. The CDR3 is CASSQGAGNGEAFF. CDR3 coding DNA: TGTGCCAGCAGCCAAGGTGCGGGGAATGGTGAAGCTTTCTTT.